A selection of T cell receptor beta chains follows, all from one sample in a study of esophageal squamous cell carcinoma under preoperative chemotherapy. Via MiXCR, TCRdb re-called the PCR reads, giving one row per CDR3 protein. Of about 30,000 distinct CDR3 sequences in the sample, roughly 52% were seen once. Collection of the sample occurred from a patient given preoperative chemotherapy. The receptors come from a human donor with esophageal squamous cell carcinoma. The donor label of this sample is uncertain. Both conserved end residues are part of each CDR3. A D gene is named only where the DNA matches it firmly. Not every row has a clone size; where given, it reads once, few, many or a size class.

CDR3nt: TGTGCCAGCAGCTGCGCGGGCAGGGGGGGTCTAGCCAAAAACATCCAGTACTTC; CDR3aa: CASSCAGRGGLAKNIQYF; len: 18; j_gene: TRBJ2-4; abundance: NA; v_gene: TRBV11-3; d_gene: NA
CDR3nt: TGTGCTAGTGCCTACGGAAGAGTTGAAAAACTGTTTTTT; CDR3aa: CASAYGRVEKLFF; len: 13; j_gene: TRBJ1-4; abundance: few; v_gene: TRBV12-5; d_gene: NA
CDR3nt: TGTGCCAGCAGCTCCAACCGCCTAGCTGTGAACACAGAGACGCTGTATTTT; CDR3aa: CASSSNRLAVNTETLYF; len: 17; j_gene: TRBJ2-2; abundance: NA; v_gene: TRBV7-2; d_gene: NA
CDR3nt: TGTGCCAGCAGGCGGGACAGCCGGAACACCGGGGAGCTGTTTTTT; CDR3aa: CASRRDSRNTGELFF; len: 15; j_gene: TRBJ2-2; abundance: many; v_gene: TRBV12-3/TRBV12-4; d_gene: NA
CDR3nt: TGTGCCAGCAGCTTGGGGGGGGCCGCTAGGGGCCACTATGGCTACACCTTC; CDR3aa: CASSLGGAARGHYGYTF; len: 17; j_gene: TRBJ1-2; abundance: few; v_gene: TRBV5-4; d_gene: NA
CDR3nt: TGTGCCAGCAGCTCTGCAGGACAAGAGACCCAGTACTTC; CDR3aa: CASSSAGQETQYF; len: 13; j_gene: TRBJ2-5; abundance: NA; v_gene: TRBV11-1; d_gene: NA
CDR3nt: TGTGCCAGCCGCGGCGCGGGGCTAGCGGCCAAAGATACGCAGTATTTT; CDR3aa: CASRGAGLAAKDTQYF; len: 16; j_gene: TRBJ2-3; abundance: NA; v_gene: TRBV7-2; d_gene: TRBD2
CDR3nt: TGTGCCACCAGTGATTTGCCACAGGGGTGGCGGGGAGTGGAAAATGAGCAGTTCTTC; CDR3aa: CATSDLPQGWRGVENEQFF; len: 19; j_gene: TRBJ2-1; abundance: few; v_gene: TRBV24-1; d_gene: NA
CDR3nt: TGTGCCAGGGGGCTCGGGGGCGGGGGGGAAGAGACCCAGTACTTC; CDR3aa: CARGLGGGGEETQYF; len: 15; j_gene: TRBJ2-5; abundance: NA; v_gene: TRBV7-8; d_gene: TRBD2
CDR3nt: TGTGCCAGCACTACAGAGGCGGGTTCACCCCTCCACTTT; CDR3aa: CASTTEAGSPLHF; len: 13; j_gene: TRBJ1-6; abundance: NA; v_gene: TRBV6-1; d_gene: NA
CDR3nt: TGTGCCAGGGGCTTATGGGTACAGGACACAGATACGCAGTATTTC; CDR3aa: CARGLWVQDTDTQYF; len: 15; j_gene: TRBJ2-3; abundance: NA; v_gene: TRBV7-2; d_gene: NA
CDR3nt: TGTGCCAGCAGCTTAGGCCTGGGCTTAGCGGGAGGTCCCGTGAGCTCCTACAATGAGCAGTTCTTC; CDR3aa: CASSLGLGLAGGPVSSYNEQFF; len: 22; j_gene: TRBJ2-1; abundance: once; v_gene: TRBV7-8; d_gene: TRBD2
CDR3nt: TGTGCCCTGGGCCTCCGGGCGGTGAGCACAGATACGCAGTTTTTT; CDR3aa: CALGLRAVSTDTQFF; len: 15; j_gene: TRBJ2-2; abundance: once; v_gene: TRBV10-3; d_gene: NA
CDR3nt: TGTGCCGGGGGCTTAGACCAAGGGGCCCAGTACTTC; CDR3aa: CAGGLDQGAQYF; len: 12; j_gene: TRBJ2-5; abundance: NA; v_gene: TRBV7-2; d_gene: NA
CDR3nt: TGTGCTAGGGGGTTGGGAGCCACAGATACTCAGTATTTT; CDR3aa: CARGLGATDTQYF; len: 13; j_gene: TRBJ2-3; abundance: NA; v_gene: TRBV7-7; d_gene: NA
CDR3nt: TGTGCCAGCAGCTTGGATCCGGGGCTCGCCGGGGGAGCCAAAGAGACTCAGTACTTC; CDR3aa: CASSLDPGLAGGAKETQYF; len: 19; j_gene: TRBJ2-4; abundance: NA; v_gene: TRBV7-6; d_gene: NA
CDR3nt: TGTGCCAGGGGCCCGAAGTCTGTGAGCACAGGGGCGCAGTATTTT; CDR3aa: CARGPKSVSTGAQYF; len: 15; j_gene: TRBJ2-3; abundance: NA; v_gene: TRBV11-3; d_gene: TRBD1
CDR3nt: TGTGCCAGCGCGGGGGTCGGGGGGGGTGGCGAAGAGACCCAGTACTTT; CDR3aa: CASAGVGGGGEETQYF; len: 16; j_gene: TRBJ2-5; abundance: NA; v_gene: TRBV7-2; d_gene: TRBD2
CDR3nt: TGTGCCAGCAGCTTCCGGGACAGGGCTTCCGAGCAGTACTTC; CDR3aa: CASSFRDRASEQYF; len: 14; j_gene: TRBJ2-7; abundance: NA; v_gene: TRBV11-3; d_gene: TRBD1
CDR3nt: TGTGCCAGCAGCCCTCCACGGACAGGGGGCGGAAACATTCAGTACTTC; CDR3aa: CASSPPRTGGGNIQYF; len: 16; j_gene: TRBJ2-4; abundance: many; v_gene: TRBV7-2; d_gene: TRBD1
CDR3nt: TGCAGCGTTGTAATGATATCCGTTTACGAGCAGTACTTC; CDR3aa: CSVVMISVYEQYF; len: 13; j_gene: TRBJ2-7; abundance: NA; v_gene: TRBV29-1; d_gene: NA
CDR3nt: TGTGCCAGCAGCCTCCTATCGACAGGGCCCTACGAGCAGTACTTC; CDR3aa: CASSLLSTGPYEQYF; len: 15; j_gene: TRBJ2-7; abundance: few; v_gene: TRBV11-3; d_gene: TRBD1
CDR3nt: TGCGCCAGCAGCTACGGACAGGGGGGAGAGACCCAGTACTTC; CDR3aa: CASSYGQGGETQYF; len: 14; j_gene: TRBJ2-5; abundance: NA; v_gene: TRBV5-1; d_gene: TRBD1
CDR3nt: TGTGCCAGCAGCGGGACTAGCGGGTTGCGGAATGAGCAGTTCTTC; CDR3aa: CASSGTSGLRNEQFF; len: 15; j_gene: TRBJ2-1; abundance: NA; v_gene: TRBV7-2; d_gene: TRBD2
CDR3nt: TGTGCCAACAGCTCACAGGCTTATAATTCACCCCTCCACTTC; CDR3aa: CANSSQAYNSPLHF; len: 14; j_gene: TRBJ2-1; abundance: NA; v_gene: TRBV7-9; d_gene: NA
CDR3nt: TGCGCCAGCAGCCAATCGGGACTCTTGAACGGGGAGCTGTTTTTT; CDR3aa: CASSQSGLLNGELFF; len: 15; j_gene: TRBJ2-2; abundance: NA; v_gene: TRBV5-1; d_gene: NA
CDR3nt: TGTGCCAGCAGCTTGGACGAGGGGCATAATGGCTACACCTTC; CDR3aa: CASSLDEGHNGYTF; len: 14; j_gene: TRBJ1-2; abundance: NA; v_gene: TRBV5-4; d_gene: NA
CDR3nt: TGTGCCAGCGGGGGACTTGGGGGGCGGGACCCAGATACGCAGTATTTT; CDR3aa: CASGGLGGRDPDTQYF; len: 16; j_gene: TRBJ2-3; abundance: NA; v_gene: TRBV7-9; d_gene: NA
CDR3nt: TGTGCCATCAGTGAGTCCTCGGGGGCAAATCCTAATTCACCCCTCCACTTT; CDR3aa: CAISESSGANPNSPLHF; len: 17; j_gene: TRBJ1-6; abundance: NA; v_gene: TRBV10-3; d_gene: NA
CDR3nt: TGTGCCAGTCTCGAACAGGGTATGGGCACAGATACGCAGTATTTT; CDR3aa: CASLEQGMGTDTQYF; len: 15; j_gene: TRBJ2-3; abundance: medium-sized; v_gene: TRBV6-5; d_gene: NA
CDR3nt: TGTGCCAGCACCACTAGCGGAGTGAGCACCGGTGCGCTGTTTTTT; CDR3aa: CASTTSGVSTGALFF; len: 15; j_gene: TRBJ2-2; abundance: NA; v_gene: TRBV7-2; d_gene: TRBD2
CDR3nt: TGTGCCAGCAGCCCCGGGACAGGGGGCTATGAGCAGTACTTC; CDR3aa: CASSPGTGGYEQYF; len: 14; j_gene: TRBJ2-5; abundance: many; v_gene: TRBV7-2; d_gene: TRBD1
CDR3nt: TGTGCCAGCAGTAAGGGATGGGACGCCCCCTACGAGCAGTACTTC; CDR3aa: CASSKGWDAPYEQYF; len: 15; j_gene: TRBJ2-7; abundance: many; v_gene: TRBV27; d_gene: NA
CDR3nt: TGTGCCAGCACCGTTATCACCTCGGGGCTAGCGGGAGGGCGGCAGTTCTTC; CDR3aa: CASTVITSGLAGGRQFF; len: 17; j_gene: TRBJ2-1; abundance: few; v_gene: TRBV27; d_gene: TRBD2
CDR3nt: TGTGCCAGCAGTGTATTCGCTAGGCTAGCGGGGAACATACGGGAGACCCAGTTCTTC; CDR3aa: CASSVFARLAGNIRETQFF; len: 19; j_gene: TRBJ2-1; abundance: NA; v_gene: TRBV6-1; d_gene: TRBD2
CDR3nt: TGTGCCAGCAGAGGGGATGGGACCTACGAGCAGTACTTC; CDR3aa: CASRGDGTYEQYF; len: 13; j_gene: TRBJ2-7; abundance: NA; v_gene: TRBV6-1; d_gene: NA
CDR3nt: TGTGCCAGCAACGACCCGAACACTGAAGCTTTCTTT; CDR3aa: CASNDPNTEAFF; len: 12; j_gene: TRBJ1-1; abundance: NA; v_gene: TRBV6-2/TRBV6-3; d_gene: NA
CDR3nt: TGTGCCAGCAGGATCCTAGCGGGAGAGTACAATGAGCAGTTCTTC; CDR3aa: CASRILAGEYNEQFF; len: 15; j_gene: TRBJ2-1; abundance: medium-sized; v_gene: TRBV6-6; d_gene: TRBD2
CDR3nt: TGTGCCAGCAGCTTAGCTACAGGGGGCGTCAGTGGCTACACCTTC; CDR3aa: CASSLATGGVSGYTF; len: 15; j_gene: TRBJ1-2; abundance: NA; v_gene: TRBV7-6; d_gene: TRBD1
CDR3nt: TGTGCCTCACAAGGGTGGCGGAAAGAGACCCAGTACTTC; CDR3aa: CASQGWRKETQYF; len: 13; j_gene: TRBJ2-5; abundance: NA; v_gene: TRBV11-3; d_gene: NA
CDR3nt: TGTGCCAGCAGCTTGGGGGGCCAAGAGACCCAGTTCTTC; CDR3aa: CASSLGGQETQFF; len: 13; j_gene: TRBJ2-1; abundance: NA; v_gene: TRBV7-2; d_gene: NA
CDR3nt: TGTGCCAGCAGTTTACAATCTGGGACAGAACTCTCCTACGAGCAGTACTTC; CDR3aa: CASSLQSGTELSYEQYF; len: 17; j_gene: TRBJ2-7; abundance: NA; v_gene: TRBV12-3/TRBV12-4; d_gene: TRBD1
CDR3nt: TGTGCCAGCAGCCCTAGCGGGGTCCGCACAGATGCGCAGTATTTT; CDR3aa: CASSPSGVRTDAQYF; len: 15; j_gene: TRBJ2-3; abundance: NA; v_gene: TRBV7-2; d_gene: TRBD2
CDR3nt: TGTGCCAGTAAGGAGGGACAGGGAGGGTACAATGAGCAGTTCTTC; CDR3aa: CASKEGQGGYNEQFF; len: 15; j_gene: TRBJ2-1; abundance: NA; v_gene: TRBV19; d_gene: TRBD1
CDR3nt: TGTGCCAGCAGTGAGCCTTTAGCGGGGACCCACTTC; CDR3aa: CASSEPLAGTHF; len: 12; j_gene: TRBJ2-4; abundance: many; v_gene: TRBV6-2/TRBV6-3; d_gene: TRBD2
CDR3nt: TGTGCCAGCAGTTTACTGGCGGGAGAGGTCAATGAGCAGTTCTTC; CDR3aa: CASSLLAGEVNEQFF; len: 15; j_gene: TRBJ2-1; abundance: NA; v_gene: TRBV28; d_gene: TRBD2
CDR3nt: TGTGCCAGCAGCGCCGGGACTAGCGGGGGGGATACGCAGTATTTT; CDR3aa: CASSAGTSGGDTQYF; len: 15; j_gene: TRBJ2-3; abundance: NA; v_gene: TRBV11-2; d_gene: TRBD2
CDR3nt: TGTGCCAGCAGCTTGGGGGGGGCCGGCAAAGAGACCCAGTACTTC; CDR3aa: CASSLGGAGKETQYF; len: 15; j_gene: TRBJ2-5; abundance: NA; v_gene: TRBV7-6; d_gene: NA